The sequence of this T cell receptor beta chain was determined in a study of cytomegalovirus exposure and HLA in healthy donors. Study-wide findings and caveats: The dataset shows that most TCR sequences were rare, while some public TCRs occurred in many donors.

Clones were sequenced by immunoSEQ multiplex PCR, and TCRdb holds only the in-frame ones, with some missing. The repertoire holds just under 150,000 clones, 80% to 90% seen once, with 4.5% to 5.5% in the top ten. Germline V CDR1 and CDR2: SNHLY, FYNNEI. V was shortened by 8 bases and J by 0 bases, with 10 bases between the two germline ends. CDR3 length: 13 residues. As to this clone: The target antigen is unknown.

This TCR derives from a man younger than 30 in good health and CMV-seropositive. Sequencing was carried out using PBMCs. The chain links TRBV2 to TRBJ1-1; D is unresolved. CDR3 sequence: CASGKQMNTEAFF. CDR3 nucleotides: TGTGCCAGCGGTAAGCAAATGAACACTGAAGCTTTCTTT.